The 21 T cell receptor beta chains in this list originate from one sample, sequenced in a study of technical replicates of blood from a few donors. Repertoires were generated with immunoSEQ multiplex PCR, while TCRdb's copy carries only in-frame clones and drops some. The data show under 95,000 clones, about 94% seen once. Sequenced: T cells isolated from PBMCs. These receptors were taken from a human donor in good health.

The chain carries TRBV11-2 and TRBJ1-1; tentatively, D is TRBD1 (6 bases). Germline V gene data show CDR1 as SGHAT and CDR2 as FQNNGV. The CDR3 has 13 amino acids. Trimming pared 4 bases from V and 6 bases from J, leaving 12 bases between. The CDR3 here is CASSSIQGAEAFF. CDR3 sequence (DNA): TGTGCCAGCAGCTCAATACAGGGCGCTGAAGCTTTCTTT. Full variable domain (rest looked up from reference TRBV11-2 and TRBJ1-1): EAGVAQSPRYKIIEKRQSVAFWCNPISGHATLYWYQQILGQGPKLLIQFQNNGVVDDSQLPKDRFSAERLKGVDSTLKIQPAKLEDSAVYLCASSSIQGAEAFFGQGTRLTVV.

The CDR3: CASRGLATNEKLFF. The CDR3 DNA reads as TGCGCCAGCAGGGGACTTGCAACTAATGAAAAACTGTTTTTT. V and J are TRBV5-1 and TRBJ1-4; D might be TRBD1 (5 bases). This CDR3 region has 14 residues. Trimming cost V 5 bases and J 0 bases, with 8 bases left between them. From germline, CDR1 is SGHRS and CDR2 YFSETQ.

The V and J genes are TRBV28 and TRBJ1-1, with 7 bases lining up with TRBD1. This CDR3 contains 13 residues. The trim removed 8 bases at V and 0 bases at J, leaving 3 bases unmatched. CDR1 and CDR2 from the germline V gene are MDHEN and SYDVKM. The CDR3 coding sequence is TGTGCCAGCCTACAGGGGATGAACACTGAAGCTTTCTTT. This encodes CASLQGMNTEAFF.

The chain combines TRBV30 with TRBJ1-3, with D hard to call. V was shortened by 0 bases and J by 6 bases, with 6 bases between the two germline ends. The germline V gene has CDR1 GTSNPN and CDR2 SVGIG (reference sequence). The CDR3 is 12 amino acids. CDR3 nucleotide sequence: TGTGCCTGGAGTGTATATAAAAACACCATATATTTT. The encoded protein is CAWSVYKNTIYF. Filled out from reference TRBV30 and TRBJ1-3, the complete variable domain reads SQTIHQWPATLVQPVGSPLSLECTVEGTSNPNLYWYRQAAGRGLQLLFYSVGIGQISSEVPQNLSASRPQDRQFILSSKKLLLSDSGFYLCAWSVYKNTIYFGEGSWLTVV.

This chain links TRBV5-1 with TRBJ1-6; TRBD1 is a possible D gene (6 bases). The CDR3 covers 13 residues. Trimming removed 9 bases from V and 7 bases from J, with 14 bases in between. Germline V gene lookup returns CDR1 SGHRS and CDR2 YFSETQ. CDR3 region: CANNRDPNSPLHF. CDR3 nucleotides: TGCGCCAACAACAGGGACCCGAATTCACCCCTCCACTTT.

This clone was recorded only once. This sequence joins TRBV29-1 and TRBJ1-2; 12 bases are a match to TRBD1. Trimming at V came to 5 bases and at J to 8 bases, leaving 12 bases not matched to a gene. The CDR3 covers 15 residues. In germline, CDR1 is SQVTM, CDR2 ANQGSEA. CDR3 protein: CSVRAPGQGAGGYTF. CDR3 nucleotide sequence: TGCAGCGTTCGAGCTCCGGGACAGGGGGCGGGCGGCTACACCTTC.

This chain links TRBV4-2 with TRBJ2-5; a weak D match, TRBD2 (5 bases). The CDR3 runs to 15 residues. V gave up 4 bases and J gave up 5 bases, with 17 bases separating them. CDR1 and CDR2 from the germline V gene are LGHNA and YNFKEQ. CDR3 DNA: TGTGCCAGCAGCCGCCCGGGGTACAAGGAGGAGACCCAGTACTTC. Translated: CASSRPGYKEETQYF.

The chain links TRBV28 to TRBJ2-1; 8 bases line up with TRBD1. Germline V lookup: CDR1 MDHEN, CDR2 SYDVKM. V was clipped by 7 bases and J by 5 bases; unmatched bases: 4. The CDR3 consists of 13 residues. The CDR3 loop is CASIRQGNNEQFF. CDR3 bases: TGTGCCAGCATAAGACAGGGGAACAATGAGCAGTTCTTC. The full variable domain, rest sourced from reference TRBV28 and TRBJ2-1, is DVKVTQSSRYLVKRTGEKVFLECVQDMDHENMFWYRQDPGLGLRLIYFSYDVKMKEKGDIPEGYSVSREKKERFSLILESASTNQTSMYLCASIRQGNNEQFFGPGTRLTVL.

V is TRBV5-1 and J is TRBJ2-2; weak D call: TRBD2 (5 bases). V dropped 4 bases and J dropped 5 bases, with 15 bases sitting between them. This CDR3 is 15 amino acids long. The germline V gene has CDR1 SGHRS and CDR2 YFSETQ. DNA of the CDR3: TGCGCCAGCAGCCCACGAGCGAGGGTGACCGGGGAGCTGTTTTTT. Encoded protein: CASSPRARVTGELFF. Filled out from reference TRBV5-1 and TRBJ2-2, the complete variable domain reads KAGVTQTPRYLIKTRGQQVTLSCSPISGHRSVSWYQQTPGQGLQFLFEYFSETQRNKGNFPGRFSGRQFSNSRSEMNVSTLELGDSALYLCASSPRARVTGELFFGEGSRLTVL.

V is TRBV2 and J is TRBJ2-5; the match to TRBD2 covers 10 bases. In germline, CDR1 is SNHLY, CDR2 FYNNEI. Unmatched junction bases numbered 4, after V lost 2 bases and J lost 4 bases. The CDR3 extends over 15 amino acids. CDR3 nucleotides: TGTGCCAGCAGTGAATGGTTAGCGGGGGGAGAGACCCAGTACTTC. This gives the protein CASSEWLAGGETQYF.

The rearrangement uses TRBV11-1 and TRBJ2-2, with D perhaps TRBD1 (6 bases). Germline CDR1 reads SGHAT; CDR2 reads FQDESV (reference sequence). The CDR3 is 15 residues long. Trimming removed 5 bases at V and 6 bases at J, with 16 bases between. This CDR3 is CASSPGQLYAGELFF. DNA for the CDR3: TGTGCCAGCAGCCCCGGACAGTTATACGCCGGGGAGCTGTTTTTT. The full variable domain, completed using reference TRBV11-1 and TRBJ2-2, is EAEVAQSPRYKITEKSQAVAFWCDPISGHATLYWYRQILGQGPELLVQFQDESVVDDSQLPKDRFSAERLKGVDSTLKIQPAELGDSAMYLCASSPGQLYAGELFFGEGSRLTVL.

The rearrangement joins TRBV19 to TRBJ2-1; 7 positions agree with TRBD1. From germline, CDR1 is LNHDA and CDR2 SQIVND (reference sequence). CDR3 size: 16 residues. V lost 7 bases to trimming and J lost 1 base; unmatched junction nucleotides: 10. The CDR3 region has the DNA TGTGCCAGTACCCTCACAGGGGATAGTTCCTACAATGAGCAGTTCTTC. Residues: CASTLTGDSSYNEQFF. The variable domain in full, with the rest retrieved from reference TRBV19 and TRBJ2-1, is DGGITQSPKYLFRKEGQNVTLSCEQNLNHDAMYWYRQDPGQGLRLIYYSQIVNDFQKGDIAEGYSVSREKKESFPLTVTSAQKNPTAFYLCASTLTGDSSYNEQFFGPGTRLTVL.

The genes are TRBV11-2 and TRBJ2-1; TRBD2 matches 7 bases. Germline CDR1 is SGHAT and CDR2 is FQNNGV. V shed 2 bases, J shed 10 bases, and the junction held 8 bases outside the gene matches. CDR3 length: 14 amino acids. Written as DNA, the CDR3 is TGTGCCAGCAGCTTAAGGGGAGGGGTGCGCGAGCAGTTCTTC. This gives the protein CASSLRGGVREQFF.

The V and J genes are TRBV5-1 and TRBJ2-7; D gene unclear. CDR1 is SGHRS, CDR2 YFSETQ, per germline. V lost 0 bases, J lost 3 bases, and 10 bases lay in between. CDR3 length equals 14 residues. The CDR3 bases are TGCGCCAGCAGCTTGGAAACACCGCACTACGAGCAGTACTTC. Encoded protein: CASSLETPHYEQYF.

This chain's CDR3 is CASSSFGDGAFF. The CDR3 DNA is TGTGCCAGCAGTTCCTTCGGGGATGGAGCTTTCTTT. The rearrangement joins TRBV6-5 to TRBJ1-1; D is ambiguous. The CDR3 contains 12 residues. The germline V gene has CDR1 MNHEY and CDR2 SVGAGI. V shed 4 bases and J shed 10 bases, with 13 bases lying between them.

A single count supports this clone. In nucleotides, the CDR3 is TGTGCCAGCAGTTCAGGGGTAGCGGGTAGCACAGATACGCAGTATTTT. It is translated as CASSSGVAGSTDTQYF. The chain combines TRBV27 with TRBJ2-3; weak D call: TRBD2 (7 bases). Germline V gives CDR1 MNHEY, CDR2 SMNVEV (reference sequence). V lost 4 bases and J lost 0, with 14 bases in between. The CDR3 totals 16 residues.

This chain connects TRBV7-9 to TRBJ2-7; 9 nucleotides agree with TRBD2. The CDR3 runs 14 residues. The V segment lost 6 bases and the J segment 0 bases; nucleotides outside the gene matches: 3. Germline V CDR1 and CDR2: SEHNR, FQNEAQ (reference sequence). CDR3 protein: CASRAGGSSYEQYF. The CDR3 nucleotides read TGTGCCAGCAGGGCGGGGGGGAGCTCCTACGAGCAGTACTTC. The variable domain in full, with the rest retrieved from reference TRBV7-9 and TRBJ2-7, is DTGVSQNPRHKITKRGQNVTFRCDPISEHNRLYWYRQTLGQGPEFLTYFQNEAQLEKSRLLSDRFSAERPKGSFSTLEIQRTEQGDSAMYLCASRAGGSSYEQYFGPGTRLTVT.

The chain uses TRBV6-1 and TRBJ2-1; 11 bases agree with TRBD2. V gave up 2 bases and J gave up 2 bases; unmatched junction bases: 5. The germline gives CDR1 MNHNS, CDR2 SASEGT. The CDR3 is 17 residues long. CDR3 loop: CASSETPGLAAYNEQFF. CDR3 DNA: TGTGCCAGCAGTGAAACCCCGGGACTAGCGGCCTACAATGAGCAGTTCTTC.

This chain joins TRBV7-6 and TRBJ2-3; 9 nucleotides align to TRBD2. The CDR3 extends over 14 amino acids. The trim removed 6 bases at V and 4 bases at J, leaving 5 bases unmatched. Per germline, CDR1 SGHVS and CDR2 FNYEAQ. The CDR3 nucleotides read TGTGCCAGCAGTTCCGGGACTAGCTCAGATACGCAGTATTTT. It specifies CASSSGTSSDTQYF.

The V call is TRBV7-8, the J call TRBJ1-5, with TRBD1 matching over 8 bases. Germline values: CDR1 SGHVS, CDR2 FQNEAQ. With 3 bases clipped from V and 4 bases from J, the junction kept 5 bases outside the gene matches. The CDR3 has 15 amino acids. The CDR3 DNA is TGTGCCAGCAGCTTCGACAGGGGTAGTAATCAGCCCCAGCATTTT. It is translated as CASSFDRGSNQPQHF.

The V gene is TRBV5-1, the J gene TRBJ2-5; no firm D call. The CDR3 contains 12 residues. Trimming took off 0 bases at V and 5 bases at J, with 5 bases between the two ends. Looked up from germline, CDR1 is SGHRS and CDR2 is YFSETQ. This chain's CDR3 is CASSLARETQYF. CDR3 nucleotides: TGCGCCAGCAGCTTGGCCCGGGAGACCCAGTACTTC. Complete variable domain (other parts from reference TRBV5-1 and TRBJ2-5): KAGVTQTPRYLIKTRGQQVTLSCSPISGHRSVSWYQQTPGQGLQFLFEYFSETQRNKGNFPGRFSGRQFSNSRSEMNVSTLELGDSALYLCASSLARETQYFGPGTRLLVL.